The 24 T cell receptor beta chains reported below all come from one sample, sequenced in a study of neurological immune-mediated disorders. TCRdb analysed the 5' RACE reads with MiXCR anew, one entry per CDR3 protein. The sample consists of 66,000 or so distinct CDR3 sequences, roughly 5% of them appearing once. The specimen was PBMCs. Source of these receptors: a woman aged 25-40 years with multiple sclerosis.

This clonotype was detected many times. At one end, the junction sequence differs from germline, possibly due to a read error. This chain links TRBV20-1 with TRBJ1-5; D possibly corresponds to TRBD1 (5 bases). Germline lookup yields CDR1 DFQATT and CDR2 SNEGSKA (reference sequence). The length of the CDR3 is 15 residues. The CDR3 spells CSARDPAGKDQPQNF. The CDR3 DNA sequence: TGCAGTGCTAGAGATCCGGCAGGGAAGGATCAGCCCCAGAATTTT.

This clonotype showed up many times. The gene calls are TRBV29-1 and TRBJ1-1; D remains ambiguous. Trimming took 7 bases from V and 2 from J, leaving 11 bases between them. CDR1 SQVTM and CDR2 ANQGSEA come from the germline V gene. The CDR3 sequence is 12 residues long. The DNA of the CDR3 is TGCAGCGCCGACTCCCTAAACACTGAAGCTTTCTTT. It is translated as CSADSLNTEAFF.

Ten or more counts support this clonotype. The chain has TRBV12-3 or TRBV12-4 and TRBJ1-6; D is undetermined. The CDR3 consists of 14 residues. The V end was cut by 4 bases, the J end by 6 bases, with 10 bases between. In DNA, the CDR3 is TGTGCCAGCAGTTATCGCCAGATTAATTCACCCCTCCACTTT. This encodes CASSYRQINSPLHF.

This clonotype was recorded many times. CDR3: CASSSADRNTQYF. The CDR3 coding sequence is TGTGCCAGCAGCTCCGCAGATCGGAATACGCAGTATTTT. The chain recombines TRBV7-2 with TRBJ2-3, with no clear D. This CDR3 comprises 13 residues. Germline V gene data show CDR1 as SGHTA and CDR2 as FQGNSA. Trimming took off 4 bases at V and 7 bases at J, with 12 bases between the two ends.

This clonotype has a count of ten or more. The chain carries TRBV6-2 or TRBV6-3 and TRBJ2-7; 7 nucleotides agree with TRBD1. Germline V gene sequence: CDR1 MNHEY, CDR2 SVGEGT. V was clipped by 5 bases and J by 1 base; unmatched bases: 14. The CDR3 totals 17 residues. Here the CDR3 reads CASSITVTGAKSYEQYF. CDR3 DNA sequence: TGTGCCAGCAGTATAACCGTTACAGGGGCCAAGTCCTACGAGCAGTACTTC.

This clonotype was detected many times. The chain uses TRBV20-1 and TRBJ2-1; the match to TRBD2 covers 9 bases. V gave up 0 bases and J gave up 6 bases; unmatched junction bases: 12. The CDR3 sequence is 17 residues long. Germline V gene lookup returns CDR1 DFQATT and CDR2 SNEGSKA (reference sequence). CDR3: CSARDKSAGGPGNEQFF. CDR3 DNA: TGCAGTGCTAGAGATAAGTCGGCGGGGGGGCCGGGCAATGAGCAGTTCTTC.

The sample holds many counts of this clonotype. The J gene is TRBJ2-7, the V gene TRBV4-1, with TRBD2 as a possible D gene (7 bases). The ends were cut back, 3 bases at V and 0 bases at J, with 18 bases in the middle. CDR1 and CDR2 from the germline V gene are MGHRA and YSYEKL. The CDR3 length is 17 residues. The CDR3 is CASSQSPPGGDSYEQYF. CDR3 coding DNA: TGCGCCAGCAGCCAGTCCCCCCCGGGGGGCGACTCCTACGAGCAGTACTTC.

This clonotype was recorded at least ten times. This sequence joins TRBV20-1 and TRBJ2-3; D is perhaps TRBD2 (6 bases). The V end lost 5 bases, the J end lost 0 bases, and 15 bases lay between the germline ends. This CDR3 is built from 15 residues. CDR1 and CDR2 (germline): DFQATT, SNEGSKA (reference sequence). For the CDR3, the DNA is TGCAGTGCTCCAACTGGCGGGACTAGCACAGATACGCAGTATTTT. This translates into CSAPTGGTSTDTQYF.

This clonotype was seen repeatedly, ten times or more. J is TRBJ1-2 and V is TRBV10-3; the match to TRBD1 covers 7 bases. Germline CDR1 reads ENHRY; CDR2 reads SYGVKD. The CDR3 has 19 residues. The V segment lost 0 bases and the J segment 0 bases; nucleotides outside the gene matches: 13. CDR3 in amino acids: CAISESYSGRGSSNYGYTF. The CDR3 nucleotides are TGTGCCATCAGTGAGTCTTATTCGGGCAGGGGGAGCTCTAACTATGGCTACACCTTC.

The sample holds many counts of this clonotype. V is TRBV27 and J is TRBJ2-7; D is perhaps TRBD1 (5 bases). CDR1 and CDR2 from the germline V gene are MNHEY and SMNVEV (reference sequence). CDR3 length: 13 amino acids. Trimming took 8 bases from V and 2 from J, leaving 13 bases between them. CDR3: CASARWGPYEQYF. CDR3 nucleotides: TGTGCCAGCGCCCGTTGGGGCCCCTACGAGCAGTACTTC.

As regards this clonotype: This may stem from a read error, because a much larger clone lies one nucleotide away. This chain joins TRBV2 and TRBJ1-2; D is uncertain. Per the germline V gene, CDR1 is SNHLY and CDR2 is FYNNEI. The CDR3 loop spans 12 amino acids. V lost 6 bases, J lost 9 bases, and 14 bases lay in between. DNA for the CDR3: TGTGCCAGCAGAAGTTTTGGCGGTAGCTACACCTTC. The encoded protein is CASRSFGGSYTF.

There are many counts of this clonotype. The chain combines TRBV12-3 or TRBV12-4 with TRBJ1-5; D not resolved. This CDR3 contains 16 residues. Trimming left V 6 bases short and J 4 bases short, with 19 bases between. CDR3 loop: CASRYRSDETNQPQHF. Here the CDR3 DNA reads TGTGCCAGCAGGTATAGGAGCGATGAGACTAATCAGCCCCAGCATTTT.

This clonotype appeared many times. The rearrangement uses TRBV7-9 and TRBJ1-1, with TRBD1 matching 10 bases. The CDR3 totals 18 residues. With V trimmed by 5 bases and J by 3 bases, 15 bases remained unmatched. Germline V gene lookup returns CDR1 SEHNR and CDR2 FQNEAQ (reference sequence). CDR3 sequence: CASSPALTGGVGDTEAFF. CDR3 in DNA: TGTGCCAGCAGCCCCGCATTGACAGGGGGCGTTGGTGACACTGAAGCTTTCTTT.

This clonotype was counted many times. Here the CDR3 DNA reads TGTGCCAGCAGCCTACAGGGGAGGTACAGGGCCAACGTCCTGACTTTC. Encoded protein: CASSLQGRYRANVLTF. The chain links TRBV7-9 to TRBJ2-6, with D possibly matching TRBD1 (7 bases). Trimming left V 5 bases short and J 5 bases short, with 16 bases between. The CDR3 is made up of 16 amino acids. CDR1 SEHNR and CDR2 FQNEAQ come from the germline V gene (reference sequence).

This clonotype was recorded a few times. The chain couples TRBV5-1 to TRBJ2-5, with TRBD1 matching over 7 bases. The CDR3 sequence is 16 residues long. Per germline, CDR1 SGHRS and CDR2 YFSETQ. Germline trimming cut 0 bases from V and 1 base from J; bases unmatched to any gene: 6. This chain's CDR3 is CASSLAGAGGQETQYF. The CDR3, as DNA: TGCGCCAGCAGCTTGGCCGGGGCAGGGGGCCAAGAGACCCAGTACTTC.

This clonotype was found many times. The chain uses TRBV12-3 or TRBV12-4 and TRBJ1-5, with D maybe TRBD1 (5 bases). The V end was cut by 6 bases, the J end by 3 bases, with 9 bases between. The CDR3 totals 13 residues. CDR3 coding DNA: TGTGCCAGCAGAAGGGACTCCAATCAGCCCCAGCATTTT. Protein: CASRRDSNQPQHF.

This clonotype was counted at least ten times. This chain joins TRBV20-1 and TRBJ2-2; TRBD2 aligns across 11 bases. V gave up 3 bases and J gave up 0 bases; unmatched junction bases: 9. The V gene's germline CDR1 is DFQATT and CDR2 SNEGSKA (reference sequence). The CDR3 has 18 amino acids. CDR3 sequence: CSARASLAGVTNTGELFF. CDR3 in DNA: TGCAGTGCTAGGGCGTCACTAGCGGGGGTCACGAACACCGGGGAGCTGTTTTTT.

This clonotype was detected many times. The chain has TRBV5-6 and TRBJ2-7; unclear D gene. V lost 0 bases to trimming and J lost 0 bases, with 7 bases between them. Germline V lookup: CDR1 SGHDT, CDR2 YYEEEE. The CDR3 consists of 14 residues. For the CDR3, the DNA is TGTGCCAGCAGCTTGGACAAATACTCCTACGAGCAGTACTTC. Residues: CASSLDKYSYEQYF.

In its sample, this clonotype was seen a few times. One base away lies a much larger clone, so this may be a sequencing read error. The chain joins TRBV6-6 to TRBJ2-6, with D possibly matching TRBD1 (5 bases). In germline, CDR1 is MNHNY, CDR2 SVGAGI (reference sequence). The CDR3 contains 15 residues. The CDR3 is CASSPHGAGAKVLTF. The CDR3 DNA reads TGTGCCAGCAGCCCGCACGGAGCTGGGGCCAAAGTCCTGACTTTC.

This clonotype was counted a few times. The chain carries TRBV6-5 and TRBJ1-2; 9 nucleotides agree with TRBD1. The CDR3 totals 14 residues. Germline V gene data show CDR1 as MNHEY and CDR2 as SVGAGI. Germline trimming cut 8 bases from V and 7 bases from J; bases unmatched to any gene: 11. The CDR3 DNA reads TGTGCCAGCCGTTCAACAGGGGGCGACGGTGGCTACACCTTC. Amino acid sequence: CASRSTGGDGGYTF.

The genes are TRBV5-1 and TRBJ2-2; D not resolved. This CDR3 is 13 amino acids long. Trimming shortened V by 1 base and J by 5 bases, and 6 bases separated the two germline ends. CDR1 is SGHRS, CDR2 YFSETQ, per germline. The CDR3 coding sequence is TGCGCCAGCAGCTTGACAGAGACCGGGGAGCTGTTTTTT. Translating it yields CASSLTETGELFF.

This clonotype was seen a few times. CDR3 in DNA: TGCGCCAGCAGCCCACGACAGGGCCAAACCAAAAACATTCAGTACTTC. This translates into CASSPRQGQTKNIQYF. J is TRBJ2-4 and V is TRBV5-1; 7 nucleotides line up with TRBD1. The CDR3 is 16 amino acids. Losses at the gene ends were 4 bases for V and 2 bases for J; bases not matched to a gene: 9. The V gene's germline CDR1 is SGHRS and CDR2 YFSETQ. The variable domain in full, with the rest retrieved from reference TRBV5-1 and TRBJ2-4, is KAGVTQTPRYLIKTRGQQVTLSCSPISGHRSVSWYQQTPGQGLQFLFEYFSETQRNKGNFPGRFSGRQFSNSRSEMNVSTLELGDSALYLCASSPRQGQTKNIQYFGAGTRLSVL.

This clonotype was seen only a few times. V is TRBV27 and J is TRBJ2-1, with D unclear. The CDR3 runs 14 residues. Trimming shortened V by 3 bases and J by 6 bases, and 12 bases separated the two germline ends. CDR1 and CDR2 (germline): MNHEY, SMNVEV (reference sequence). The chain's CDR3 is CASSLGQRSNEQFF. The CDR3 coding sequence is TGTGCCAGCAGTTTGGGCCAGAGATCCAATGAGCAGTTCTTC.

This clonotype was observed many times. The V call is TRBV6-1, the J call TRBJ1-4; D possibly corresponds to TRBD1 (5 bases). This CDR3 comprises 15 residues. Germline V gives CDR1 MNHNS, CDR2 SASEGT. Trimming took 0 bases from V and 5 from J, leaving 10 bases between them. The CDR3 DNA sequence: TGTGCCAGCAGTGAAGCGCCGTCAGGGAATGAAAAACTGTTTTTT. This gives the protein CASSEAPSGNEKLFF.